This T cell receptor beta chain is from a study of neurological immune-mediated disorders. The V and J ends lost 2 bases and 6 bases, in that order; junction bases with no gene match: 2. The CDR3 consists of 13 residues. From germline, CDR1 is DFQATT and CDR2 SNEGSKA (reference sequence). This clonotype came up many times. One entry per CDR3 protein, called by TCRdb with MiXCR from the 5' RACE reads. The sample records roughly 56,000 distinct CDR3 sequences, over 10% being singletons. The sequence was obtained from a man aged 60 to 75 in good health. The chain employs TRBV20-1 and TRBJ2-2; 8 bases map to TRBD2. Sequenced input: PBMCs. Here the CDR3 DNA reads TGCAGTGCTAGACTTAGCGGGGCCGGGGAGCTGTTTTTT. This translates into CSARLSGAGELFF.